The 27 T cell receptor beta chains given below trace back to one sample, sequenced in a study of T cells in Graves' hyperthyroidism and ophthalmopathy. TCR beta CDR3 regions were amplified from RNA transcripts. The HTBI primer set was used in a first-round RT-PCR of the TCR CDR3. Each CDR3 protein gets one entry after TCRdb re-called the multiplex PCR reads with MiXCR. The sample lists more than 350,000 distinct CDR3 sequences, about a sixth occurring once. The sample consisted of blood. These TCRs come from a woman aged 30 to 39 with Graves' hyperthyroidism that later progressed to Graves' ophthalmopathy.

The rearrangement links TRBV5-1 to TRBJ2-1; TRBD2 aligns across 9 bases. CDR3 length: 16 residues. The V and J ends lost 4 bases and 3 bases, in that order; junction bases with no gene match: 8. The V gene's germline CDR1 is SGHRS and CDR2 YFSETQ. The CDR3 sequence is CASSHLDSGSYNEQFF. CDR3 sequence (DNA): TGCGCCAGCAGCCACCTAGATAGCGGGAGCTACAATGAGCAGTTCTTC.

The J gene is TRBJ2-3, the V gene TRBV19; D not resolved. Germline values: CDR1 LNHDA, CDR2 SQIVND (reference sequence). This CDR3 has 13 residues. Trimming left V 4 bases short and J 3 bases short, with 8 bases between. CDR3 residues: CASSTPLTDTQYF. CDR3 coding DNA: TGTGCCAGTAGTACCCCCTTAACAGATACGCAGTATTTT.

This clonotype was counted many times. The CDR3 bases are TGTGCCAGCAGTGAAGCTCCCGTCAGCCAGCAGTATTTT. It translates to CASSEAPVSQQYF. The rearrangement joins TRBV2 to TRBJ2-3, with D unclear. The V gene's germline CDR1 is SNHLY and CDR2 FYNNEI. There are 13 residues in the CDR3. Trimming cost V 0 bases and J 11 bases, with 12 bases left between them.

V is TRBV20-1 and J is TRBJ2-1; TRBD2 matches 11 bases. Germline V lookup: CDR1 DFQATT, CDR2 SNEGSKA (reference sequence). The junction had 12 bases not matched to a gene; V was cut back by 3 bases and J by 8 bases. The CDR3 has 16 residues. The CDR3 here is CSASRPGTSGGDEQFF. As DNA, the CDR3 is TGCAGTGCTAGTCGCCCCGGGACTAGCGGTGGCGATGAGCAGTTCTTC.

This chain uses TRBV10-3 with TRBJ2-1, with 13 nucleotides matching TRBD2. The CDR3 extends over 15 amino acids. Germline-derived CDR1 and CDR2 are ENHRY and SYGVKD. Trimming at V came to 2 bases and at J to 12 bases, leaving 7 bases not matched to a gene. The CDR3, as DNA: TGTGCCATCAGTGAGGGGGGACTAGCGGGATATGGGCAGTTCTTC. As protein: CAISEGGLAGYGQFF.

This clonotype was detected many times. The J gene is TRBJ2-2, the V gene TRBV3-1; the match to TRBD2 covers 7 bases. This CDR3 region has 14 residues. J gave up 4 bases and V 5 bases, and 4 bases lay outside the gene matches. Germline CDR1 is LGHDT and CDR2 is YNNKEL (reference sequence). The CDR3 sequence: CASSFGGTTGELFF. For the CDR3, the DNA is TGTGCCAGCAGCTTCGGGGGGACCACCGGGGAGCTGTTTTTT.

This clonotype was found many times. The chain uses TRBV7-2 and TRBJ2-3; TRBD2 matches 10 bases. The CDR3 runs 17 residues. V dropped 5 bases and J dropped 0; count of bases not matched to a gene: 8. CDR1 and CDR2 (germline): SGHTA, FQGNSA. Written as DNA, the CDR3 is TGTGCCAGCAGCACACCCAAAGCGGGAGGGAGCACAGATACGCAGTATTTT. Translating it yields CASSTPKAGGSTDTQYF.

Of note for this clonotype: Possible read error: a much larger clone is one base away. The V gene is TRBV9, the J gene TRBJ2-1; tentatively, D is TRBD1 (6 bases). Germline V CDR1 and CDR2: SGDLS, YYNGEE. This CDR3 is 16 amino acids long. CDR3 bases: TGTGCCGGCAGCGCTGCGGACAGTATAAGTTACAATGAGCAGTTCTTC. Residues: CAGSAADSISYNEQFF. Filled out from reference TRBV9 and TRBJ2-1, the complete variable domain reads DSGVTQTPKHLITATGQRVTLRCSPRSGDLSVYWYQQSLDQGLQFLIQYYNGEERAKGNILERFSAQQFPDLHSELNLSSLELGDSALYFCAGSAADSISYNEQFFGPGTRLTVL.

CDR3 sequence (DNA): TGTGCCAGCAGCCAAGGGACAGGGTATGGCAATGAGCAGTTCTTC. Protein product: CASSQGTGYGNEQFF. The chain is built from TRBV7-7 and TRBJ2-1, with 9 bases fitting TRBD1. Germline trimming cut 5 bases from V and 6 bases from J; bases unmatched to any gene: 8. This CDR3 has 15 residues. Germline V CDR1 and CDR2: SSHAT, FNYEAQ (reference sequence).

This clonotype was seen a handful of times. V usage is TRBV4-1 and J usage is TRBJ2-3, with D unresolved. Germline lookup yields CDR1 MGHRA and CDR2 YSYEKL. Trimming cost V 0 bases and J 0 bases, with 7 bases left between them. The CDR3 contains 15 residues. The CDR3 sequence: CASSQDYTSTDTQYF. CDR3 in DNA: TGCGCCAGCAGCCAAGACTACACTAGCACAGATACGCAGTATTTT.

The gene calls are TRBV19 and TRBJ1-5, with a possible D match to TRBD1 (5 bases). The CDR3 spans 13 residues. In germline, CDR1 is LNHDA, CDR2 SQIVND (reference sequence). V was trimmed by 8 bases and J by 5 bases, leaving 13 bases between them. This CDR3 is CASGRQWDQPQHF. As DNA, the CDR3 is TGTGCCAGTGGCCGACAGTGGGATCAGCCCCAGCATTTT.

This clonotype was counted many times. The V and J genes are TRBV18 and TRBJ1-1; perhaps TRBD1 as D (5 bases). The germline V and J ends were trimmed by 2 bases and 8 bases, with 12 bases remaining between them. The CDR3 extends over 13 amino acids. Looked up from germline, CDR1 is KGHSH and CDR2 is LQKENI. This CDR3 reads CASSPWHRTEAFF. DNA of the CDR3: TGTGCCAGCTCACCATGGCACAGGACCGAAGCTTTCTTT.

The count of this clonotype is one. The V call is TRBV2, the J call TRBJ2-1, with 10 bases matching TRBD1. Germline V gene lookup returns CDR1 SNHLY and CDR2 FYNNEI. Germline trimming cut 4 bases from V and 0 bases from J; bases unmatched to any gene: 6. This CDR3 region has 17 residues. The CDR3 region is CASSATGGLSSYNEQFF. CDR3 nucleotide sequence: TGTGCCAGCAGTGCGACAGGGGGCCTAAGCTCCTACAATGAGCAGTTCTTC.

This clonotype was observed at least ten times. V gene TRBV2 combines with J gene TRBJ1-1, with 9 nucleotides matching TRBD1. Germline V lookup: CDR1 SNHLY, CDR2 FYNNEI. This CDR3 is 12 amino acids long. Losses at the gene ends were 10 bases for V and 4 bases for J; bases not matched to a gene: 4. The DNA of the CDR3 is TGTGCCAACAGGGGGCAGGGCACTGAAGCTTTCTTT. Amino acid sequence: CANRGQGTEAFF.

This clonotype was found many times. The V call is TRBV12-3 or TRBV12-4, the J call TRBJ2-5; TRBD1 matches at 9 bases. The CDR3 loop spans 14 amino acids. J was trimmed by 4 bases and V by 3 bases; bases with no gene match: 3. The DNA for the CDR3 is TGTGCCAGCAGTTTGGGACAGGGAAGAGAGACCCAGTACTTC. Amino acid sequence: CASSLGQGRETQYF.

The table lists this clonotype with many counts. Mismatch with germline at one junction end may stem from a read error. CDR3 nucleotide sequence: TGCGCCAGCAGCCCGGGAGTCGATGAAAAACTGTTTTTT. It yields the protein CASSPGVDEKLFF. The J gene is TRBJ1-4, the V gene TRBV18; unclear D gene. This CDR3 comprises 13 residues. From germline, CDR1 is KGHSH and CDR2 LQKENI.

The chain joins TRBV12-3 or TRBV12-4 to TRBJ2-3, with D possibly being TRBD2 (7 bases). The CDR3 has 14 amino acids. The V and J ends lost 10 bases and 11 bases respectively, with 25 bases between them. CDR3: CAIPVGQGLAVQYF. CDR3 bases: TGTGCCATCCCCGTGGGTCAGGGGCTAGCGGTGCAGTATTTT.

This clonotype has ten or more counts. This chain joins TRBV11-2 and TRBJ2-3; TRBD1 matches at 8 bases. The CDR3 spans 15 residues. Germline V gives CDR1 SGHAT, CDR2 FQNNGV. Unmatched junction bases numbered 8, after V lost 4 bases and J lost 5 bases. The CDR3 coding sequence is TGTGCCAGCAGCTCATTCCGGGACAGGAGAGATACGCAGTATTTT. Its protein is CASSSFRDRRDTQYF.

Remarks on this clonotype: It may be a read error: a sequence one base away is much more abundant. The chain couples TRBV2 to TRBJ1-3, with D hard to call. The CDR3 extends over 15 amino acids. CDR1 and CDR2 (germline): SNHLY, FYNNEI. CDR3 DNA sequence: TGTGCCAGCAGTGACAGTAAAAGCTCTGGAAGCACCATATATTTT. Amino acids: CASSDSKSSGSTIYF. Full variable domain (missing parts from reference TRBV2 and TRBJ1-3): EPEVTQTPSHQVTQMGQEVILRCVPISNHLYFYWYRQILGQKVEFLVSFYNNEISEKSEIFDDQFSVERPDGSNFTLKIRSTKLEDSAMYFCASSDSKSSGSTIYFGEGSWLTVV.

Of note for this clonotype: It may be a read error: a sequence one base away is much more abundant. The J gene is TRBJ1-2, the V gene TRBV12-3 or TRBV12-4; 8 nucleotides align to TRBD1. There are 14 residues in the CDR3. V lost 8 bases, J lost 5 bases, and 10 bases stayed unmatched. The CDR3 DNA reads TGTGCCAGCGGTCCCACAGGGGGAGGATATGGCTACACCTTC. Translation gives CASGPTGGGYGYTF.

V gene TRBV24-1 combines with J gene TRBJ1-4; TRBD1 aligns across 8 bases. With V trimmed by 4 bases and J by 8 bases, 5 bases remained unmatched. The CDR3 sequence is 14 residues long. The germline V gene has CDR1 KGHDR and CDR2 SFDVKD. The CDR3: CATSERTGNEKLFF. CDR3 sequence (DNA): TGTGCCACCAGTGAAAGGACAGGGAACGAAAAACTGTTTTTT.

This clonotype was detected many times. The genes are TRBV28 and TRBJ2-5; TRBD1 or TRBD2 may be the D gene (5 bases each). V was shortened by 2 bases and J by 0 bases, with 13 bases between the two germline ends. This CDR3 is built from 16 residues. Germline-derived CDR1 and CDR2 are MDHEN and SYDVKM. The CDR3 protein is CASSLEGREYQETQYF. The CDR3 region has the DNA TGTGCCAGCAGTTTAGAGGGCAGGGAGTACCAAGAGACCCAGTACTTC.

This clonotype has more than one count but fewer than ten. The chain links TRBV5-1 to TRBJ2-5; tentative D call: TRBD2 (6 bases). Germline V gives CDR1 SGHRS, CDR2 YFSETQ. The CDR3 extends over 13 amino acids. Trimming pared 4 bases from V and 13 bases from J, leaving 20 bases between. The chain's CDR3 is CASSDGVGGLGYF. CDR3 bases: TGCGCCAGCAGCGATGGTGTAGGAGGGTTGGGGTACTTC. Drawing the rest from reference TRBV5-1 and TRBJ2-5, the complete variable domain is KAGVTQTPRYLIKTRGQQVTLSCSPISGHRSVSWYQQTPGQGLQFLFEYFSETQRNKGNFPGRFSGRQFSNSRSEMNVSTLELGDSALYLCASSDGVGGLGYFGPGTRLLVL.

As regards this clonotype: One base away lies a much larger clone, so this may be a sequencing read error. The chain combines TRBV3-1 with TRBJ2-7; D gene unclear. Looked up from germline, CDR1 is LGHDT and CDR2 is YNNKEL (reference sequence). This CDR3 comprises 13 residues. The DNA for the CDR3 is TGTGCCAACAGCCATGGAGCAACCTACGAGCAGTACTTC. Protein product: CANSHGATYEQYF.

This clonotype was counted ten times or more. This chain joins TRBV7-9 and TRBJ1-1; D call uncertain. Germline values: CDR1 SEHNR, CDR2 FQNEAQ (reference sequence). The CDR3 loop spans 18 amino acids. The V end was cut by 2 bases, the J end by 4 bases, with 23 bases between. The CDR3 DNA sequence: TGTGCCAGCAGCTTATTCTATGGGGTAGCGGTTGAACGCACTGAAGCTTTCTTT. It yields the protein CASSLFYGVAVERTEAFF. Using reference TRBV7-9 and TRBJ1-1 for the parts outside the CDR3, the full variable domain is DTGVSQNPRHKITKRGQNVTFRCDPISEHNRLYWYRQTLGQGPEFLTYFQNEAQLEKSRLLSDRFSAERPKGSFSTLEIQRTEQGDSAMYLCASSLFYGVAVERTEAFFGQGTRLTVV.

This clonotype was seen a handful of times. This chain uses TRBV4-1 with TRBJ2-3; 11 positions match TRBD2. The CDR3 runs 15 residues. Germline V lookup: CDR1 MGHRA, CDR2 YSYEKL. Germline trimming cut 1 base from V and 8 bases from J; bases unmatched to any gene: 5. CDR3 amino acids: CASSQGRTSGSTQYF. For the CDR3, the DNA is TGCGCCAGCAGCCAAGGGCGGACTAGCGGGTCTACGCAGTATTTT.

This clonotype was recorded a few times. This rearrangement joins TRBV10-3 to TRBJ2-7; TRBD1 matches at 7 bases. CDR3 size: 13 residues. Losses at the gene ends were 6 bases for V and 3 bases for J; bases not matched to a gene: 5. The V gene's germline CDR1 is ENHRY and CDR2 SYGVKD. This CDR3 reads CAISAGQDYEQYF. CDR3 DNA: TGTGCCATCAGCGCCGGACAGGACTACGAGCAGTACTTC.